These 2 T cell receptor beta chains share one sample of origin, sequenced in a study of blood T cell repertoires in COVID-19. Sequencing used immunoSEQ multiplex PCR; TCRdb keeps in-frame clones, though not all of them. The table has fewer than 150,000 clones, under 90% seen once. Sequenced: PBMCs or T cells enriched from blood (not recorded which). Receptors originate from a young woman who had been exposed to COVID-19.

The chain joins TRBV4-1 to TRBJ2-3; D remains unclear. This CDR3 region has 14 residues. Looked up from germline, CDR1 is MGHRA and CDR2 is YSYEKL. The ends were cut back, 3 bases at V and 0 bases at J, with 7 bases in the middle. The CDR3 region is CASSHATSTDTQYF. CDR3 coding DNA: TGCGCCAGCAGCCATGCAACTAGCACAGATACGCAGTATTTT.

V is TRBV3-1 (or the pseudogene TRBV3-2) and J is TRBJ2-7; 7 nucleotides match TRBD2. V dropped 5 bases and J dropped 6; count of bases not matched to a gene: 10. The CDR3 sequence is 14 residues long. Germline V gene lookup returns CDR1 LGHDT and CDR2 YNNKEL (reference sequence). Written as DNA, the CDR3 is TGTGCCAGCAGCGTTCAGGGCGGGAGTGGCGAGCAGTACTTC. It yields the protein CASSVQGGSGEQYF.